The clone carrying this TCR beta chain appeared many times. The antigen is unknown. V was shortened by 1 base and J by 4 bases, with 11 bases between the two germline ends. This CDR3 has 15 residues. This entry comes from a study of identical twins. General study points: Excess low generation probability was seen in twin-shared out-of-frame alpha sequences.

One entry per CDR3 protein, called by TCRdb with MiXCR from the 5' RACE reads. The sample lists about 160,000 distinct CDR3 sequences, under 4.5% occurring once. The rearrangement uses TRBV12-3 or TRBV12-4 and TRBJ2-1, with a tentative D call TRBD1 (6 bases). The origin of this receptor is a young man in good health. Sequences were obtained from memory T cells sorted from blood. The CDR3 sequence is CASSLDQGRYNEQFF. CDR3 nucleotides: TGTGCCAGCAGTTTAGATCAGGGGCGGTACAATGAGCAGTTCTTC.